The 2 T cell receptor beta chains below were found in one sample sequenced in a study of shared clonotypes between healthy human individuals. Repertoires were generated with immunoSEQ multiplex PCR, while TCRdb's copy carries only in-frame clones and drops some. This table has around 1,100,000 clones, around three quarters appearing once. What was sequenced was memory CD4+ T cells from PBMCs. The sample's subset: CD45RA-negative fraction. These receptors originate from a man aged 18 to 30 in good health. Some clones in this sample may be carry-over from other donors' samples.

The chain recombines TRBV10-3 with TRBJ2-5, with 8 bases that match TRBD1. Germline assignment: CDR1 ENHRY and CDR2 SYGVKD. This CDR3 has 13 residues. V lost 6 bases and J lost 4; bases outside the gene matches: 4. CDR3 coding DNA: TGTGCCATCAGCCCCGACAGGGGAGAGACCCAGTACTTC. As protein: CAISPDRGETQYF.

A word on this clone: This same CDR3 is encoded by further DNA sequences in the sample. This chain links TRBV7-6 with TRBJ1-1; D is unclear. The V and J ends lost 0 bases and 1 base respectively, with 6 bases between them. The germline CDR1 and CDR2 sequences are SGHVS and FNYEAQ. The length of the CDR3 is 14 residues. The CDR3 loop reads CASSLAGGNTEAFF. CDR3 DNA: TGTGCCAGCAGCTTAGCAGGCGGGAACACTGAAGCTTTCTTT.